This T cell receptor beta chain was identified during a study of blood T cell repertoires in COVID-19. The overall study: Researchers got acute and convalescent COVID-19 samples from the United States, Italy and Spain. Nucleic acid was either cDNA or gDNA, and it came from T cells, B-cell-depleted T cells, or PBMCs.

As handled by the study authors: Amplification of reference gene primers provided the estimated nucleated cell counts. TCRdb's table, derived via immunoSEQ multiplex PCR, lists solely in-frame clones and lacks some. V, J and clone size are taken as reported in that table, and D and trimming were inferred from the DNA itself. The sample consists of some 190,000 clones, approximately 90% of them appearing once. With 5 bases removed from V and 5 bases from J, the gap between germline ends came to 9 bases. The V gene's germline CDR1 is SEHNR and CDR2 FQNEAQ (reference sequence). This CDR3 is 12 amino acids long. As for this clone: This CDR3 is also generated by other DNA sequences in the sample.

Sample: peripheral blood. The chain employs TRBV7-9 and TRBJ1-2; D is unresolved. The sequence came from a human donor in a cohort sampled during active COVID-19. The CDR3 loop is CASSLDSYGYTF. DNA of the CDR3: TGTGCCAGCAGCCTGGACTCTTATGGCTACACCTTC.